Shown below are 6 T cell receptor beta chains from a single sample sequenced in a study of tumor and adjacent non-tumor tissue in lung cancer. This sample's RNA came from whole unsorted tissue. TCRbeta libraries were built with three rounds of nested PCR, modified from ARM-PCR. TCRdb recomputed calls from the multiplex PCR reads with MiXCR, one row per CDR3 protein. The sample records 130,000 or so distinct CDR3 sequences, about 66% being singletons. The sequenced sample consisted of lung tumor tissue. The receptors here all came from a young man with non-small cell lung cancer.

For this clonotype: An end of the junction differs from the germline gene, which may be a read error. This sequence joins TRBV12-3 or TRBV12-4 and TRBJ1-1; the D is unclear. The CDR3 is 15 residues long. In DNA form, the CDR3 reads TGTACCAGCAGTCTAGACCCTTCGGAGAGGACTGAAGCGTTCTTT. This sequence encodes CTSSLDPSERTEAFF.

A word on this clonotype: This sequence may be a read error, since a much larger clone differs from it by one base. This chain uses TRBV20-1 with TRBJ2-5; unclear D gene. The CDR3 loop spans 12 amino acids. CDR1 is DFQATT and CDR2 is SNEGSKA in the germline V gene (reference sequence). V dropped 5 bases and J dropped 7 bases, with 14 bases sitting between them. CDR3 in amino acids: CSAYRASVTQYF. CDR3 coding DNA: TGCAGTGCTTACCGGGCCTCGGTGACCCAGTACTTC.

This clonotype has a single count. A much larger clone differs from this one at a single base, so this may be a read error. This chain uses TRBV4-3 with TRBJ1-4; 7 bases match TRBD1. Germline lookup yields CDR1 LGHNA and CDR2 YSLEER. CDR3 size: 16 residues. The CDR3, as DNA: TGCACCAGCAGCCAAGATCCGGGACAGAGGAATGAAAAACTGTTTTTT. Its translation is CTSSQDPGQRNEKLFF.

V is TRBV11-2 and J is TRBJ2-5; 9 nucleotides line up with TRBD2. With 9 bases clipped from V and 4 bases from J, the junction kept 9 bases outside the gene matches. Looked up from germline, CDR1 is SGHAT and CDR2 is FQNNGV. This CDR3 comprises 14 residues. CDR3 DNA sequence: TGTGCCAGTCGACTAGCGGAGAGAGGAGAGACCCAGTACTTC. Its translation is CASRLAERGETQYF. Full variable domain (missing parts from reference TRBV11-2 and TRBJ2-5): EAGVAQSPRYKIIEKRQSVAFWCNPISGHATLYWYQQILGQGPKLLIQFQNNGVVDDSQLPKDRFSAERLKGVDSTLKIQPAKLEDSAVYLCASRLAERGETQYFGPGTRLLVL.

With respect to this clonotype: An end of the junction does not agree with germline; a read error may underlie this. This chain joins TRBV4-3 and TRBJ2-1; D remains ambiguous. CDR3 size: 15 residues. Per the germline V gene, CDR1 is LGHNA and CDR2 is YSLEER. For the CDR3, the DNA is TGCGCCAGCTGCCAAGACAATTCCTCCTACAATGAGCAGTTCTTC. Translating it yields CASCQDNSSYNEQFF.

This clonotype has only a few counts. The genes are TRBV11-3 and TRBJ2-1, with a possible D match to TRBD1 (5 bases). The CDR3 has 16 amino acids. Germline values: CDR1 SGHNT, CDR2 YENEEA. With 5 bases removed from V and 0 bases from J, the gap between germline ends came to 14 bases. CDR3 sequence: CASSRGDRISYNEQFF. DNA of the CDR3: TGTGCCAGCAGCCGAGGAGACAGAATCTCCTACAATGAGCAGTTCTTC.